What follows are 17 T cell receptor beta chains derived from one specimen sequenced in a study of blood T cells in healthy people across ages. A second about 6 to 12 cycle PCR used barcoded and J-beta primers. Via MiXCR, TCRdb re-called the 5' RACE reads, giving one row per CDR3 protein. This sample yields about 730,000 distinct CDR3 sequences, of which approximately 43% are seen a single time; around a fifth belongs to the top ten. Sequencing was performed on blood. All receptors come from a woman between 55 and 75 years old in good health.

Turning to this clonotype: Mismatch with germline at one junction end may stem from a read error. The gene calls are TRBV2 and TRBJ2-5; D is possibly TRBD2 (5 bases). Germline loops: CDR1 SNHLY, CDR2 FYNNEI. The CDR3 is made up of 13 amino acids. The CDR3 sequence: CTSSARAGETQYF. The CDR3 nucleotides read TGTACCAGCAGTGCACGGGCGGGAGAGACCCAGTACTTC.

This clonotype was counted between two and nine times. The genes are TRBV4-2 and TRBJ2-3; 10 bases align to TRBD2. This CDR3 has 17 residues. With 4 bases clipped from V and 3 bases from J, the junction kept 10 bases outside the gene matches. Germline lookup yields CDR1 LGHNA and CDR2 YNFKEQ. The CDR3 spells CASSPVAGGLGTDTQYF. As DNA, the CDR3 is TGTGCCAGCAGCCCAGTAGCGGGGGGCCTCGGGACAGATACGCAGTATTTT.

V is TRBV20-1 and J is TRBJ1-5, with D unresolved. This CDR3 has 14 amino acids. V was shortened by 6 bases and J by 8 bases, with 20 bases between the two germline ends. Germline lookup yields CDR1 DFQATT and CDR2 SNEGSKA (reference sequence). CDR3 bases: TGCAGTGCGGAGGCGGGGAGGTTCAAGGAGCCCCAGCATTTT. Protein product: CSAEAGRFKEPQHF.

The table lists this clonotype with many counts. The V and J genes are TRBV29-1 and TRBJ2-7, with 7 nucleotides matching TRBD2. This CDR3 spans 13 amino acids. V lost 6 bases to trimming and J lost 2 bases; unmatched junction nucleotides: 7. The germline CDR1 and CDR2 sequences are SQVTM and ANQGSEA. Here the CDR3 reads CSVSGGGAYEQYF. The CDR3, as DNA: TGCAGCGTGTCGGGCGGGGGAGCCTACGAGCAGTACTTC.

The V and J genes are TRBV20-1 and TRBJ1-2; D is perhaps TRBD1 (5 bases). This CDR3 spans 15 amino acids. Trimming took off 1 base at V and 4 bases at J, with 16 bases between the two ends. Germline V gene lookup returns CDR1 DFQATT and CDR2 SNEGSKA (reference sequence). The CDR3 reads CSARASDKTVYGYTF. The CDR3 DNA follows: TGCAGTGCTAGAGCCTCGGACAAAACGGTCTATGGCTACACCTTC.

CDR3 amino acids: CASSVIQSTDTQYF. DNA for the CDR3: TGCGCCAGCAGCGTCATTCAATCCACAGATACGCAGTATTTT. V and J are TRBV5-1 and TRBJ2-3; D is uncertain. Trimming cost V 4 bases and J 2 bases, with 11 bases left between them. Germline lookup yields CDR1 SGHRS and CDR2 YFSETQ. The CDR3 consists of 14 residues.

The chain couples TRBV11-2 to TRBJ2-1; 10 bases are shared with TRBD2. Looked up from germline, CDR1 is SGHAT and CDR2 is FQNNGV. The CDR3 runs 17 residues. J gave up 3 bases and V 3 bases, and 8 bases lay outside the gene matches. The chain's CDR3 is CASSFPSGRDFYNEQFF. DNA of the CDR3: TGTGCCAGCAGCTTCCCTAGCGGGAGAGACTTCTACAATGAGCAGTTCTTC.

The table lists this clonotype with a count of one. The rearrangement joins TRBV14 to TRBJ2-7, with TRBD2 matching over 7 bases. The CDR3 contains 13 residues. Germline assignment: CDR1 SGHDN and CDR2 FVKESK. J lost 7 bases, V lost 2 bases, and 5 bases had no gene match. The CDR3 reads CASSQTSANEQYF. In DNA form, the CDR3 reads TGTGCCAGCAGCCAAACTAGCGCTAATGAGCAGTACTTC.

The chain links TRBV20-1 to TRBJ2-3, with D perhaps being TRBD1 or TRBD2 (5 bases each). Germline CDR1 is DFQATT and CDR2 is SNEGSKA (reference sequence). Trimming shortened V by 0 bases and J by 3 bases, and 13 bases separated the two germline ends. This CDR3 has 15 residues. CDR3 sequence reads: CSARDMGVVTDTQYF. The CDR3 DNA sequence: TGCAGTGCTAGAGATATGGGGGTTGTAACAGATACGCAGTATTTT.

This clonotype was seen only once. The chain carries TRBV20-1 and TRBJ2-4, with 7 bases identical to TRBD2. Trimming removed 0 bases from V and 2 bases from J; junction bases left unmatched: 7. The CDR3 is 16 residues long. Germline lookup yields CDR1 DFQATT and CDR2 SNEGSKA (reference sequence). The DNA of the CDR3 is TGCAGTGCTAGAGATTGGCGGGAGACGTCCAAAAACATTCAGTACTTC. This gives the protein CSARDWRETSKNIQYF.

The V and J genes are TRBV18 and TRBJ2-3; 9 bases fit TRBD2. Germline CDR1 is KGHSH and CDR2 is LQKENI. Germline trimming cut 3 bases from V and 4 bases from J; bases unmatched to any gene: 8. The CDR3 length is 16 residues. CDR3 in DNA: TGTGCCAGCTCACCTCCCGGGACTAGCTTTCCAGATACGCAGTATTTT. Encoded protein: CASSPPGTSFPDTQYF.

This sequence joins TRBV2 and TRBJ1-6; no clear D. The CDR3 consists of 13 residues. CDR1 SNHLY and CDR2 FYNNEI come from the germline V gene. Trimming left V 7 bases short and J 7 bases short, with 11 bases between. Written as DNA, the CDR3 is TGTGCCAGCAACGGACTGGCGAATTCACCCCTCCACTTT. Its protein is CASNGLANSPLHF.

The V gene is TRBV20-1, the J gene TRBJ2-3; D is possibly TRBD2 (5 bases). The CDR3 extends over 14 amino acids. Trimming took 6 bases from V and 2 from J, leaving 15 bases between them. Germline loops: CDR1 DFQATT, CDR2 SNEGSKA (reference sequence). This chain's CDR3 is CSASREWDTDTQYF. The CDR3 coding sequence is TGCAGTGCATCGAGGGAGTGGGACACAGATACGCAGTATTTT.

The V and J genes are TRBV5-1 and TRBJ2-3, with unresolved D. With 0 bases removed from V and 1 base from J, the gap between germline ends came to 9 bases. This CDR3 has 15 residues. Per the germline V gene, CDR1 is SGHRS and CDR2 is YFSETQ. The CDR3 sequence is CASSLAARRTDTQYF. Here the CDR3 DNA reads TGCGCCAGCAGCTTGGCGGCCAGACGCACAGATACGCAGTATTTT.

This clonotype was seen ten or more times. The chain combines TRBV29-1 with TRBJ2-5; D unclear. Germline V gives CDR1 SQVTM, CDR2 ANQGSEA. The CDR3 spans 14 residues. The ends were cut back, 3 bases at V and 2 bases at J, with 13 bases in the middle. The CDR3 loop reads CSVDPGGPQETQYF. The CDR3 nucleotides read TGCAGCGTTGATCCGGGCGGACCACAAGAGACCCAGTACTTC.

This clonotype was observed a single time. The V gene is TRBV12-3 or TRBV12-4, the J gene TRBJ2-7; D uncertain. This CDR3 is 16 amino acids long. V shed 3 bases and J shed 6 bases, with 21 bases lying between them. CDR3 nucleotide sequence: TGTGCCAGCAGTTTTGGCATCGCCCCCAACATGGGCGAGCAGTACTTC. This encodes CASSFGIAPNMGEQYF.

There are a few counts of this clonotype. The rearrangement links TRBV5-5 to TRBJ1-2, with 7 bases identical to TRBD1. Trimming removed 2 bases from V and 7 bases from J; junction bases left unmatched: 5. This CDR3 contains 13 residues. The germline gives CDR1 SGHKS, CDR2 YYEKEE (reference sequence). This CDR3 reads CASSFGTESGYTF. CDR3 DNA sequence: TGTGCCAGCAGCTTCGGGACAGAATCTGGCTACACCTTC.